This T cell receptor (beta chain) was profiled in a study of regulatory dendritic cells for organ transplantation. Study-level background: LPS was added to dendritic cell cultures on day 6.

This CDR3 contains 19 residues. V lost 3 bases to trimming and J lost 1 base, with 24 bases between them. CDR1 SGHVS and CDR2 FQNEAQ come from the germline V gene. Assay: immunoSEQ multiplex PCR; the TCRdb copy retains only in-frame clones and omits some. The sample lists around 21,000 clones, about 85% occurring once. Regarding the study as a whole: Naive CD4+ and CD8+ repertoires were highly diverse; memory CD8+ was most oligoclonal.

As to this clone: Its specificity is unknown.

Allogeneic regulatory or mature dendritic cells were co-cultured for more than 4 days with CFSE-labeled sorted T cells at 1:10. FACS sorted CD4+ or CD8+ T cells into CD45RA+ naive and CD45RO+ memory. The receptor was isolated from a human donor in good health. Material: naive CD4+ T cells from blood cultured with dendritic cells. Subset meaning: CD45RA+ naive T cells. The chain has TRBV7-8 and TRBJ1-1; D call uncertain. CDR3 in amino acids: CASSFTIAYVRSANTEAFF. The CDR3 DNA reads TGTGCCAGCAGCTTTACGATAGCTTACGTCCGGTCGGCGAACACTGAAGCTTTCTTT.